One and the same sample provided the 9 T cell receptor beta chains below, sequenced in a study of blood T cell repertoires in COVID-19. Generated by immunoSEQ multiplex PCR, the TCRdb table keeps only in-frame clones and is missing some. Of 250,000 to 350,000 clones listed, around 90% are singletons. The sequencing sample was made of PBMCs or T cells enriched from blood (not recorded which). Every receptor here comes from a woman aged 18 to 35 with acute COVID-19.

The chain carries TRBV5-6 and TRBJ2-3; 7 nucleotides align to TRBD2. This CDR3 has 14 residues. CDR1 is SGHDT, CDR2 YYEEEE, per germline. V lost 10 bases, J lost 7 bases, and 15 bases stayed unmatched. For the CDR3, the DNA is TGTGCCTCTCTGCGGAGCGGGAATATGTATACGCAGTATTTT. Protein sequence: CASLRSGNMYTQYF. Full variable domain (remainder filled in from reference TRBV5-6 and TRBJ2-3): DAGVTQSPTHLIKTRGQQVTLRCSPKSGHDTVSWYQQALGQGPQFIFQYYEEEERQRGNFPDRFSGHQFPNYSSELNVNALLLGDSALYLCASLRSGNMYTQYFGPGTRLTVL.

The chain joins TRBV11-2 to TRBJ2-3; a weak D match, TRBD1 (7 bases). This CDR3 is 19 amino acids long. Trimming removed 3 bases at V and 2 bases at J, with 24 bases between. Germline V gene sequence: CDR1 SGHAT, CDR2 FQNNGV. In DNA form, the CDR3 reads TGTGCCAGCAGCTTCGACCCCGACAGGGTAGCGGTATACACAGATACGCAGTATTTT. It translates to CASSFDPDRVAVYTDTQYF.

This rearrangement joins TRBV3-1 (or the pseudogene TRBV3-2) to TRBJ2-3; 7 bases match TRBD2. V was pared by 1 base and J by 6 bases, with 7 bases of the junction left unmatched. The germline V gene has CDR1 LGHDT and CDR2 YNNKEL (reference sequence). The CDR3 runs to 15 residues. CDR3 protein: CASSQVAGAGDTQYF. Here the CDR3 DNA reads TGTGCCAGCAGCCAAGTCGCGGGAGCGGGTGATACGCAGTATTTT.

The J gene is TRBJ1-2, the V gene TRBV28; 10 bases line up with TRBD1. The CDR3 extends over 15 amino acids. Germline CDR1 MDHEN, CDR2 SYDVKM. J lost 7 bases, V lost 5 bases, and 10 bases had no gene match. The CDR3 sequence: CASSPGTGEFPGYTF. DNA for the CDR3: TGTGCCAGCAGTCCCGGGACAGGGGAGTTTCCTGGCTACACCTTC.

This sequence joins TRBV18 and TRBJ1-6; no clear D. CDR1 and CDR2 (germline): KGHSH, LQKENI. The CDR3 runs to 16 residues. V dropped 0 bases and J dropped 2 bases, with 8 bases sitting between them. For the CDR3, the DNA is TGTGCCAGCTCACCACCCTGGGCGACCTATAATTCACCCCTCCACTTT. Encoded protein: CASSPPWATYNSPLHF.

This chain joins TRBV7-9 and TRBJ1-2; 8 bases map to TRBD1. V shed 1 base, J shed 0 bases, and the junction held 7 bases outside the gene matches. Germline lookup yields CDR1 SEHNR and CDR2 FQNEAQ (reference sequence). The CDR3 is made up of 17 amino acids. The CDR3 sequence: CASSLGSGTGSNYGYTF. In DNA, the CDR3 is TGTGCCAGCAGCTTAGGGTCCGGGACAGGATCTAACTATGGCTACACCTTC.

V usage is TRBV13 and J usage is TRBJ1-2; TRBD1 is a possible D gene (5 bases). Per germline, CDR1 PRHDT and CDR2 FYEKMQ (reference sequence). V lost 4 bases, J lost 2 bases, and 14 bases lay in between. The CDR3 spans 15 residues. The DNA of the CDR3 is TGTGCCAGCAGCTCCTCGGACACGTCGAACTATGGCTACACCTTC. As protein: CASSSSDTSNYGYTF.

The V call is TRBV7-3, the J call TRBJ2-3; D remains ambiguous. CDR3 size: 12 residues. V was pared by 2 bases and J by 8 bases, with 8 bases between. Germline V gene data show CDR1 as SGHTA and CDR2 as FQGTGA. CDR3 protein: CASSLPPGTQYF. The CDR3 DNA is TGTGCCAGCAGCTTACCACCGGGTACGCAGTATTTT. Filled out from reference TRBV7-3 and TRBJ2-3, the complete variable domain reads GAGVSQTPSNKVTEKGKYVELRCDPISGHTALYWYRQSLGQGPEFLIYFQGTGAADDSGLPNDRFFAVRPEGSVSTLKIQRTERGDSAVYLCASSLPPGTQYFGPGTRLTVL.

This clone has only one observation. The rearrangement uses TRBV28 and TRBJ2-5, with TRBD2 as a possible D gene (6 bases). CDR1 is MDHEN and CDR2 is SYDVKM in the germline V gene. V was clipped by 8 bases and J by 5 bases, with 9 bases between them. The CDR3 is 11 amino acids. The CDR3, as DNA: TGTGCCAGCGGGAGGCGGGAGACCCAGTACTTC. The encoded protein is CASGRRETQYF.